These T cell receptor beta chains were read from a single sample in a study of early T cells in non-severe SARS-CoV-2 infection. From the 5' RACE reads, TCRdb called clonotypes with MiXCR, one entry per CDR3 protein. The data show around 60,000 distinct CDR3 sequences, under 15% seen once. Input material: whole blood. All receptors derive from an adult who was a healthcare worker with PCR-confirmed SARS-CoV-2 infection or an uninfected control (not recorded which). CDR3s include the opening cysteine and the closing phenylalanine or tryptophan. The D gene is left open where the match is weak. Size is stated for part of the rows, as once, few or many counts, or as a class when the clone is expanded.

cdr3_aa: CASSPRLDNEQFF
cdr3_nt: TGTGCCAGCAGCCCTAGACTGGACAATGAGCAGTTCTTC
cdr3_length: 13
d_call: NA
clone_size: many
v_call: TRBV11-3
j_call: TRBJ2-1

cdr3_aa: CASSPPGGMRTDTQYF
cdr3_nt: TGTGCCAGCAGCCCGCCGGGAGGGATGCGCACAGATACGCAGTATTTT
cdr3_length: 16
d_call: TRBD2
clone_size: few
v_call: TRBV7-8
j_call: TRBJ2-3

cdr3_aa: CASSPHRGGGYGYTF
cdr3_nt: TGTGCCAGCAGCCCCCACAGGGGTGGAGGCTATGGCTACACCTTC
cdr3_length: 15
d_call: TRBD1
clone_size: few
v_call: TRBV7-2
j_call: TRBJ1-2

cdr3_aa: CSASQAGQTEAFF
cdr3_nt: TGCAGTGCTAGTCAGGCAGGGCAAACTGAAGCTTTCTTT
cdr3_length: 13
d_call: NA
clone_size: few
v_call: TRBV20-1
j_call: TRBJ1-1

cdr3_aa: CASSLGLQGAGTEAFF
cdr3_nt: TGTGCCAGCAGCTTAGGGCTACAGGGGGCCGGCACTGAAGCTTTCTTT
cdr3_length: 16
d_call: TRBD1
clone_size: few
v_call: TRBV7-9
j_call: TRBJ1-1

cdr3_aa: CASSKGAQGDSPLHF
cdr3_nt: TGTGCCAGCAGTAAAGGGGCGCAGGGGGATTCACCCCTCCACTTT
cdr3_length: 15
d_call: TRBD1
clone_size: NA
v_call: TRBV12-3/TRBV12-4
j_call: TRBJ1-6

cdr3_aa: CASRQGTYNEQFF
cdr3_nt: TGTGCCAGCAGACAGGGGACCTACAATGAGCAGTTCTTC
cdr3_length: 13
d_call: TRBD1
clone_size: many
v_call: TRBV7-2
j_call: TRBJ2-1

cdr3_aa: CSASALSTYEQYF
cdr3_nt: TGCAGTGCCTCGGCGCTTTCGACCTACGAGCAGTACTTC
cdr3_length: 13
d_call: NA
clone_size: NA
v_call: TRBV20-1
j_call: TRBJ2-7

cdr3_aa: CASSLGSSYNSPLHF
cdr3_nt: TGCGCCAGCAGTTTGGGGAGTTCCTATAATTCACCCCTCCACTTT
cdr3_length: 15
d_call: NA
clone_size: many
v_call: TRBV4-1
j_call: TRBJ1-6

cdr3_aa: CASSRADTDTQYF
cdr3_nt: TGTGCCAGCAGCCGGGCCGACACAGATACGCAGTATTTT
cdr3_length: 13
d_call: NA
clone_size: many
v_call: TRBV3-1
j_call: TRBJ2-3

cdr3_aa: CASSPAARSTNEKLFF
cdr3_nt: TGTGCCAGCAGTCCGGCCGCAAGATCCACTAATGAAAAACTGTTTTTT
cdr3_length: 16
d_call: NA
clone_size: NA
v_call: TRBV12-3/TRBV12-4
j_call: TRBJ1-4

cdr3_aa: CSARPGQGASDTQYF
cdr3_nt: TGCAGTGCTAGACCGGGACAGGGGGCTTCAGATACGCAGTATTTT
cdr3_length: 15
d_call: TRBD1
clone_size: NA
v_call: TRBV20-1
j_call: TRBJ2-3

cdr3_aa: CASSQTLGRARAQYF
cdr3_nt: TGTGCCAGCAGCCAAACCCTGGGACGGGCCCGCGCGCAGTATTTT
cdr3_length: 15
d_call: NA
clone_size: NA
v_call: TRBV13
j_call: TRBJ2-3

cdr3_aa: CASSPSLAQETQYF
cdr3_nt: TGCGCCAGCAGCCCCTCGCTGGCCCAAGAGACCCAGTACTTC
cdr3_length: 14
d_call: NA
clone_size: few
v_call: TRBV4-1
j_call: TRBJ2-5

cdr3_aa: CASSQGWDRSSYNSPLHF
cdr3_nt: TGTGCCAGCAGCCAAGGCTGGGACAGGAGCTCCTATAATTCACCCCTCCACTTT
cdr3_length: 18
d_call: TRBD1
clone_size: many
v_call: TRBV3-1
j_call: TRBJ1-6

cdr3_aa: CASSYSSGKETQYF
cdr3_nt: TGTGCCAGCAGTTACTCGTCAGGGAAAGAGACCCAGTACTTC
cdr3_length: 14
d_call: NA
clone_size: NA
v_call: TRBV6-6
j_call: TRBJ2-5

cdr3_aa: CSVPLGQGSGNTEAFF
cdr3_nt: TGCAGCGTTCCACTCGGACAGGGTAGCGGGAACACTGAAGCTTTCTTT
cdr3_length: 16
d_call: TRBD1
clone_size: NA
v_call: TRBV29-1
j_call: TRBJ1-1

cdr3_aa: CAWSPDRGRHGYTF
cdr3_nt: TGTGCCTGGAGCCCCGACAGGGGACGGCATGGCTACACCTTC
cdr3_length: 14
d_call: TRBD1
clone_size: many
v_call: TRBV30
j_call: TRBJ1-2

cdr3_aa: CASSLGRPPTDTQYF
cdr3_nt: TGTGCCAGCAGCTTAGGCAGGCCTCCGACAGATACGCAGTATTTT
cdr3_length: 15
d_call: NA
clone_size: NA
v_call: TRBV7-2
j_call: TRBJ2-3

cdr3_aa: CASRRQGRAFF
cdr3_nt: TGTGCCAGCAGAAGACAGGGTCGAGCTTTCTTT
cdr3_length: 11
d_call: TRBD1
clone_size: few
v_call: TRBV6-5
j_call: TRBJ1-1

cdr3_aa: CASSLGQIYEQYF
cdr3_nt: TGTGCCAGCAGTTTAGGGCAGATCTACGAGCAGTACTTC
cdr3_length: 13
d_call: NA
clone_size: many
v_call: TRBV12-3/TRBV12-4
j_call: TRBJ2-7

cdr3_aa: CASSGGLAGVTQYF
cdr3_nt: TGTGCCAGCAGCGGGGGACTAGCGGGGGTAACGCAGTATTTT
cdr3_length: 14
d_call: TRBD2
clone_size: NA
v_call: TRBV7-2
j_call: TRBJ2-3

cdr3_aa: CASSQTGTGSRQPQHF
cdr3_nt: TGTGCCAGCAGCCAAACCGGGACAGGGTCTCGTCAGCCCCAGCATTTT
cdr3_length: 16
d_call: TRBD1
clone_size: many
v_call: TRBV12-3/TRBV12-4
j_call: TRBJ1-5

cdr3_aa: CASSSGLVLGNTIYF
cdr3_nt: TGTGCCAGCAGTTCCGGCCTAGTGTTGGGAAACACCATATATTTT
cdr3_length: 15
d_call: NA
clone_size: few
v_call: TRBV6-5
j_call: TRBJ1-3

cdr3_aa: CASSPGVGVVEKLFF
cdr3_nt: TGTGCCAGCAGCCCCGGGGTAGGGGTGGTGGAAAAACTGTTTTTT
cdr3_length: 15
d_call: NA
clone_size: NA
v_call: TRBV7-9
j_call: TRBJ1-4

cdr3_aa: CASTLGTRAGANEQFF
cdr3_nt: TGTGCCAGCACCCTAGGGACCAGGGCAGGGGCCAATGAGCAGTTCTTC
cdr3_length: 16
d_call: NA
clone_size: many
v_call: TRBV7-9
j_call: TRBJ2-1

cdr3_aa: CASSYNHPYGNIQYF
cdr3_nt: TGTGCCAGCAGTTACAACCACCCTTACGGAAACATTCAGTACTTC
cdr3_length: 15
d_call: NA
clone_size: many
v_call: TRBV6-5
j_call: TRBJ2-4

cdr3_aa: CASNMGTEAFF
cdr3_nt: TGTGCCTCCAACATGGGGACTGAAGCTTTCTTT
cdr3_length: 11
d_call: NA
clone_size: NA
v_call: TRBV30
j_call: TRBJ1-1

cdr3_aa: CSVTSLDEQYF
cdr3_nt: TGCAGCGTTACCTCTTTAGACGAGCAGTACTTC
cdr3_length: 11
d_call: NA
clone_size: few
v_call: TRBV29-1
j_call: TRBJ2-7

cdr3_aa: CASSGWTGDLQPQHF
cdr3_nt: TGTGCCAGCAGTGGTTGGACAGGGGATTTACAGCCCCAGCATTTT
cdr3_length: 15
d_call: TRBD1
clone_size: few
v_call: TRBV2
j_call: TRBJ1-5

cdr3_aa: CASRTKQGVDTEAFF
cdr3_nt: TGTGCCAGCAGGACAAAACAGGGAGTCGACACTGAAGCTTTCTTT
cdr3_length: 15
d_call: NA
clone_size: few
v_call: TRBV7-2
j_call: TRBJ1-1

cdr3_aa: CSGRGLNTEAFF
cdr3_nt: TGCAGCGGCAGGGGATTGAACACTGAAGCTTTCTTT
cdr3_length: 12
d_call: NA
clone_size: few
v_call: TRBV29-1
j_call: TRBJ1-1

cdr3_aa: CASSQDIRLYGYTF
cdr3_nt: TGCGCCAGCAGCCAAGATATAAGACTTTATGGCTACACCTTC
cdr3_length: 14
d_call: NA
clone_size: NA
v_call: TRBV4-3
j_call: TRBJ1-2

cdr3_aa: CASSQGTPGTQYF
cdr3_nt: TGTGCCAGCAGCCAAGGGACACCCGGTACGCAGTATTTT
cdr3_length: 13
d_call: NA
clone_size: many
v_call: TRBV11-2
j_call: TRBJ2-3

cdr3_aa: CATGRGSSGANVLTF
cdr3_nt: TGTGCCACCGGCCGGGGGAGCTCTGGGGCCAACGTCCTGACTTTC
cdr3_length: 15
d_call: NA
clone_size: NA
v_call: TRBV18
j_call: TRBJ2-6

cdr3_aa: CASRLQGLNTEAFF
cdr3_nt: TGTGCCAGCAGACTACAGGGGCTTAACACTGAAGCTTTCTTT
cdr3_length: 14
d_call: TRBD1
clone_size: NA
v_call: TRBV27
j_call: TRBJ1-1

cdr3_aa: CASSPQSSTDTQYF
cdr3_nt: TGTGCCAGCAGCCCTCAGAGCAGCACAGATACGCAGTATTTT
cdr3_length: 14
d_call: NA
clone_size: NA
v_call: TRBV7-6
j_call: TRBJ2-3

cdr3_aa: CSPDLGEQYF
cdr3_nt: TGCAGCCCAGACCTCGGCGAGCAGTACTTC
cdr3_length: 10
d_call: NA
clone_size: NA
v_call: TRBV29-1
j_call: TRBJ2-7

cdr3_aa: CATTTQGAKGETQYF
cdr3_nt: TGCGCCACCACCACCCAGGGGGCTAAGGGAGAGACCCAGTACTTC
cdr3_length: 15
d_call: TRBD1
clone_size: NA
v_call: TRBV5-1
j_call: TRBJ2-5

cdr3_aa: CASSYSSGNEQYF
cdr3_nt: TGTGCCAGCAGTTACTCATCGGGGAACGAGCAGTACTTC
cdr3_length: 13
d_call: NA
clone_size: NA
v_call: TRBV6-5
j_call: TRBJ2-7